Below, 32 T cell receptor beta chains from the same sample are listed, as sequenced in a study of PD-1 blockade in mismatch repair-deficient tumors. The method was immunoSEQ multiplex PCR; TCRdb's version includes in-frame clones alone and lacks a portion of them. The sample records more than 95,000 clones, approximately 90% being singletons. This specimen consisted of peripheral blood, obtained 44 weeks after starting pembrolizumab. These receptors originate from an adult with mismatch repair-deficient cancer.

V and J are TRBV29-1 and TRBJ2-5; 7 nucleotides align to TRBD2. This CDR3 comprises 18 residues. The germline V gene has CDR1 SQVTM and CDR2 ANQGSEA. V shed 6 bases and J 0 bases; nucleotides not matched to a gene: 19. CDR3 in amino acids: CSVGGGGGRGGYQETQYF. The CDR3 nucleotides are TGCAGCGTGGGGGGTGGCGGGGGTCGCGGTGGGTACCAAGAGACCCAGTACTTC.

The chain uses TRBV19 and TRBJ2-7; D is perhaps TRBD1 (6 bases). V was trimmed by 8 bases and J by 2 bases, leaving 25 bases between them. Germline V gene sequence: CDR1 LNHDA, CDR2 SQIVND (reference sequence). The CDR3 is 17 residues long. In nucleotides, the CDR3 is TGTGCCAGTGGGGGATCCGTCCGGGACATTAACCCCTACGAGCAGTACTTC. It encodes CASGGSVRDINPYEQYF. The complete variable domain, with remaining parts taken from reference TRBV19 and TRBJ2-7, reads DGGITQSPKYLFRKEGQNVTLSCEQNLNHDAMYWYRQDPGQGLRLIYYSQIVNDFQKGDIAEGYSVSREKKESFPLTVTSAQKNPTAFYLCASGGSVRDINPYEQYFGPGTRLTVT.

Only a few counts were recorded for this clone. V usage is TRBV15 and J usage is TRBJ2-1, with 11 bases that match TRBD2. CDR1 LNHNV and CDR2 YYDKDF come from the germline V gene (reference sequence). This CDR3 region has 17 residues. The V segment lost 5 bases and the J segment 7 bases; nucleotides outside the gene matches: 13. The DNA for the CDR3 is TGTGCCACCAGCGCCCGAGCAGAGCTAGCGGGGGGAAATGAGCAGTTCTTC. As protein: CATSARAELAGGNEQFF.

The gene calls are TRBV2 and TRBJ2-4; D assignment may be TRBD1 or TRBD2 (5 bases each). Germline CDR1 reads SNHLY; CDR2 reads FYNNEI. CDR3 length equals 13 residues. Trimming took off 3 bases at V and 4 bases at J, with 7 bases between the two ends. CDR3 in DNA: TGTGCCAGCAGTGATGGGGGAAAAAACATTCAGTACTTC. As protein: CASSDGGKNIQYF.

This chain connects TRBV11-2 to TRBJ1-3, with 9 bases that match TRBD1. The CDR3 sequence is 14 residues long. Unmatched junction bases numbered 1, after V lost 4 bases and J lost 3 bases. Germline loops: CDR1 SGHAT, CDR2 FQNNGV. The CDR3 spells CASSSTGGGNTIYF. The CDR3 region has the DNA TGTGCCAGCAGCTCGACAGGGGGTGGAAACACCATATATTTT.

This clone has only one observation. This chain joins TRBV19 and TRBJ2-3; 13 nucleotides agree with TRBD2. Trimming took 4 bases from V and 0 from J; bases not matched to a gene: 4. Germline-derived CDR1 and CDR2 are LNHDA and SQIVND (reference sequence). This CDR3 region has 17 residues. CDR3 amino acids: CASSRTSGRESTDTQYF. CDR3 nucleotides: TGTGCCAGTAGTAGGACTAGCGGGAGAGAGAGCACAGATACGCAGTATTTT.

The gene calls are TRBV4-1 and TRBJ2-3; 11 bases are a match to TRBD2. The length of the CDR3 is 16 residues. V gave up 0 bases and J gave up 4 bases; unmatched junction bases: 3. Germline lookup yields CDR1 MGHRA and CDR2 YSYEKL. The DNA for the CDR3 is TGCGCCAGCAGCCAAGACCCGGGACTAGCGGCAGATACGCAGTATTTT. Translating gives CASSQDPGLAADTQYF.

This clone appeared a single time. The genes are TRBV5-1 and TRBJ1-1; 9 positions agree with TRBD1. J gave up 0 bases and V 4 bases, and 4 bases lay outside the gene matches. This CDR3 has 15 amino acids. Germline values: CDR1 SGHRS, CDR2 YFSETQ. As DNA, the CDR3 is TGCGCCAGCAGCCTCACAGGGGGCATGAACACTGAAGCTTTCTTT. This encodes CASSLTGGMNTEAFF.

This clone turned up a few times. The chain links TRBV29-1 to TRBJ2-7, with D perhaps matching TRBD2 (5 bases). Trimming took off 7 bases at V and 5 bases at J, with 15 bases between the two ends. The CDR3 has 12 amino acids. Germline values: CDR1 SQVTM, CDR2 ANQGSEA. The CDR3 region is CSGQASSHEQYF. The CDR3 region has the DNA TGCAGCGGGCAGGCTAGCAGCCACGAGCAGTACTTC.

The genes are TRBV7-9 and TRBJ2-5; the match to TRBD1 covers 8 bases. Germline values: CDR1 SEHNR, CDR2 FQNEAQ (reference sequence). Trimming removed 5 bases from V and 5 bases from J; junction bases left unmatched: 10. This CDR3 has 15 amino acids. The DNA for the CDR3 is TGTGCCAGCAGCGAACGGACAGGGTATGGGGAGACCCAGTACTTC. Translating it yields CASSERTGYGETQYF.

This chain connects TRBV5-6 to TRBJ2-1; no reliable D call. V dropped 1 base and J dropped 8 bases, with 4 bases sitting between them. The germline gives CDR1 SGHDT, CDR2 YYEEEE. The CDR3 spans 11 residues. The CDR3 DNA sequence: TGTGCCAGCAGCTTGTTAGATGAGCAGTTCTTC. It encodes CASSLLDEQFF.

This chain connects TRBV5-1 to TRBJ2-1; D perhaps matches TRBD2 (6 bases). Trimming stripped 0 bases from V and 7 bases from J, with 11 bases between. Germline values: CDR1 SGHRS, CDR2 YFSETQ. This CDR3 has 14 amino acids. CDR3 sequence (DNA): TGCGCCAGCAGCTTGGGTGTACTAGCAAATGAGCAGTTCTTC. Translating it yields CASSLGVLANEQFF.

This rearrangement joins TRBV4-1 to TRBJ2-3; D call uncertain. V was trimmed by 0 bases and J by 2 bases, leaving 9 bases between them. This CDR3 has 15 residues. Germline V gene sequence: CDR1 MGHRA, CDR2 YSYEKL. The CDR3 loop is CASSQDVGFTDTQYF. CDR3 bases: TGCGCCAGCAGCCAAGATGTGGGATTCACAGATACGCAGTATTTT.

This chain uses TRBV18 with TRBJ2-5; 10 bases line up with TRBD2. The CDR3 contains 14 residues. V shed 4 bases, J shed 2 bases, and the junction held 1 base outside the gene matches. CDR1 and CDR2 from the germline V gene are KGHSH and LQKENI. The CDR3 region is CASSQTSGQETQYF. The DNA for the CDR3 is TGTGCCAGCTCACAGACTAGCGGGCAAGAGACCCAGTACTTC.

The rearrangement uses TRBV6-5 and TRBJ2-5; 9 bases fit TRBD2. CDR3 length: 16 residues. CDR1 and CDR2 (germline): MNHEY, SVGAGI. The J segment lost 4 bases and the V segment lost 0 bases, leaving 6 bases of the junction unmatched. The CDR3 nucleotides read TGTGCCAGCAGTTACTCGGGCACAGCGGGAGGAGAGACCCAGTACTTC. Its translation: CASSYSGTAGGETQYF.

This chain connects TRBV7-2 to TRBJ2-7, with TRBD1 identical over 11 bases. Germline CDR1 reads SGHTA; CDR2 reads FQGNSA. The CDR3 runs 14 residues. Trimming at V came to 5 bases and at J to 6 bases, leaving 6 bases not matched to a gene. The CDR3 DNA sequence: TGTGCCAGCAGCATGGACAGGGGGCTGGGCGAGCAGTACTTC. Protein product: CASSMDRGLGEQYF.

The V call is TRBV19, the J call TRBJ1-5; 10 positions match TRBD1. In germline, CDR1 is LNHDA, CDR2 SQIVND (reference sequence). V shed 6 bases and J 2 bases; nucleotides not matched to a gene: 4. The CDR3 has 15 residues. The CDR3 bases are TGTGCCAGTAGAAAGGGACAGGGGCGCAATCAGCCCCAGCATTTT. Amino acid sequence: CASRKGQGRNQPQHF.

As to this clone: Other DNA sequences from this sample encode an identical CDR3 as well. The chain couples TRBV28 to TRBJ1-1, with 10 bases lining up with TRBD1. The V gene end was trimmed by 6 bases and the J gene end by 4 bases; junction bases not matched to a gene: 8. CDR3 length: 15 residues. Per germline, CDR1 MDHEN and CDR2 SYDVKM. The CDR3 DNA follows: TGTGCCAGCAGCCTGCCAGGACAGGGGGTCACTGAAGCTTTCTTT. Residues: CASSLPGQGVTEAFF.

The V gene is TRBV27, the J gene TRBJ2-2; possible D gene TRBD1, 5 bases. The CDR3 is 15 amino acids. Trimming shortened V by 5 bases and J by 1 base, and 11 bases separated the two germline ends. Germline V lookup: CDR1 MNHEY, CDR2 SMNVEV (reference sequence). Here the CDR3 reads CASSLQGRNTGELFF. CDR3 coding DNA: TGTGCCAGCAGTCTCCAGGGTAGGAACACCGGGGAGCTGTTTTTT.

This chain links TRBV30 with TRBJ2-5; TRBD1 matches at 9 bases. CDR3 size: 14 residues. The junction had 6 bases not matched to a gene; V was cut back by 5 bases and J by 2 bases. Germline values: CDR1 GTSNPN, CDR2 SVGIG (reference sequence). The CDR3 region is CAWGVGTGQETQYF. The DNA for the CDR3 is TGTGCCTGGGGGGTTGGGACAGGGCAAGAGACCCAGTACTTC.

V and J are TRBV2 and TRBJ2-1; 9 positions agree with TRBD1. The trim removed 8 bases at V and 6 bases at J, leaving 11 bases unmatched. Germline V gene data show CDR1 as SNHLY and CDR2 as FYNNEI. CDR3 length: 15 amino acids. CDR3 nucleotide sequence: TGTGCCAGCCTAGATGACAGGGGGGCTTTCAATGAGCAGTTCTTC. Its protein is CASLDDRGAFNEQFF.

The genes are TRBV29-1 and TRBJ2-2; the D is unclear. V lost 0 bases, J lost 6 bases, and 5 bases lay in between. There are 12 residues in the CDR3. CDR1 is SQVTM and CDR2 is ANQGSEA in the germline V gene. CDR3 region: CSVEDRPGELFF. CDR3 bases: TGCAGCGTTGAAGACAGGCCCGGGGAGCTGTTTTTT.

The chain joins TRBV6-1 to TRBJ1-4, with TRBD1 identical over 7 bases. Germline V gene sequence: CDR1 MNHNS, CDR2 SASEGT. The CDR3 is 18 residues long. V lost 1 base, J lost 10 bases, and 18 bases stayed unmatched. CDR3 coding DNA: TGTGCCAGCAGTGAAGAGAGCGGGACAGATGGTTTTTGGCGAAAACTGTTTTTT. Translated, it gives CASSEESGTDGFWRKLFF.

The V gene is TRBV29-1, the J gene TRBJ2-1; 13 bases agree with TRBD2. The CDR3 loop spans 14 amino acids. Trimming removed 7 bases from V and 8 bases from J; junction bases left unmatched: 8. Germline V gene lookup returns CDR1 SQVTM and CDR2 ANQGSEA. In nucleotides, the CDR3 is TGCAGCGCAACCGGACTAGCGGGAGTGTATGAGCAGTTCTTC. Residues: CSATGLAGVYEQFF.

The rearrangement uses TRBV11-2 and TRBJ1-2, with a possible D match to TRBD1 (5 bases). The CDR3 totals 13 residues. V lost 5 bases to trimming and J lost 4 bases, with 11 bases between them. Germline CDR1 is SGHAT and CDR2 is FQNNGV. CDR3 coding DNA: TGTGCCAGCAGCCTCGGGGCTTCCTATGGCTACACCTTC. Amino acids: CASSLGASYGYTF.

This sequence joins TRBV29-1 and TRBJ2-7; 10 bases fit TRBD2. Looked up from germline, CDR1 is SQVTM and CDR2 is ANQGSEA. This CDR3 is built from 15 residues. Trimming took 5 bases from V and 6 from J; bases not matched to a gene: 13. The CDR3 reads CSVSREASGRPEQYF. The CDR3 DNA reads TGCAGCGTTTCCCGGGAGGCTAGCGGGAGACCCGAGCAGTACTTC.

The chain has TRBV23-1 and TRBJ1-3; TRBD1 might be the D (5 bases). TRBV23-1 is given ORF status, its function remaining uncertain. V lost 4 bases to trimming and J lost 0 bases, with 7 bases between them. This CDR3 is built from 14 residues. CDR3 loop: CASSRGDSGNTIYF. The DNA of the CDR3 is TGCGCCAGCAGTCGGGGGGACTCTGGAAACACCATATATTTT.

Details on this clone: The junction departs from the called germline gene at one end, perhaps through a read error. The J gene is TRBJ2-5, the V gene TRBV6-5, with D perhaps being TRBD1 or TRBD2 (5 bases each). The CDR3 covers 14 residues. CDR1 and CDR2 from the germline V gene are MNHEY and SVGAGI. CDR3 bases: TGTGCCATCAGTGCCGGGACGGCGGAAGAGACCCAGTACTTC. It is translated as CAISAGTAEETQYF.

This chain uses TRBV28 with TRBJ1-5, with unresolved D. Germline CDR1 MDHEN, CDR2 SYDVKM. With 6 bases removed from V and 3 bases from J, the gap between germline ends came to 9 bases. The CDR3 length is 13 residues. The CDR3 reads CASRASPNQPQHF. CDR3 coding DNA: TGTGCCAGCAGGGCGAGTCCCAATCAGCCCCAGCATTTT. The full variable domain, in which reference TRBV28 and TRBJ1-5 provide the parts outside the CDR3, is DVKVTQSSRYLVKRTGEKVFLECVQDMDHENMFWYRQDPGLGLRLIYFSYDVKMKEKGDIPEGYSVSREKKERFSLILESASTNQTSMYLCASRASPNQPQHFGDGTRLSIL.

The DNA for the CDR3 is TGTGCCAGCAGCCAATTCATAGGGCTAGACTCCTCCTACGAGCAGTACTTC. Translation gives CASSQFIGLDSSYEQYF. V is TRBV4-2 and J is TRBJ2-7; no clear D. The CDR3 totals 17 residues. Germline CDR1 is LGHNA and CDR2 is YNFKEQ. With 2 bases removed from V and 0 bases from J, the gap between germline ends came to 17 bases.

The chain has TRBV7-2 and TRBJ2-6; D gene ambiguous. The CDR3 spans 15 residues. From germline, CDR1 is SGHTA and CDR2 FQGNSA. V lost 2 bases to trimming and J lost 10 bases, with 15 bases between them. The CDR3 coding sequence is TGTGCCAGCAGCTTACTCCCAATCTCAGCTAACGTCCTGACTTTC. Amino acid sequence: CASSLLPISANVLTF.

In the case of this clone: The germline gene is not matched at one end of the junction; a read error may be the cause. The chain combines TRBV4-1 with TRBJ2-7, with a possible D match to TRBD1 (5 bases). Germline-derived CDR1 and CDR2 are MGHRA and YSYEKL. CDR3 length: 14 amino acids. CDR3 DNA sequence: TGCGCCAGCAGCCTCCAGGACACCTCCGACGAGCAGTACTTC. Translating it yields CASSLQDTSDEQYF.